What follows are 10 T cell receptor beta chains derived from one specimen sequenced in a study of breast tumors, draining lymph nodes, adjacent tissues. The lymph nodes were axillary draining lymph nodes from breast cancer patients. One entry per CDR3 protein results from TCRdb running MiXCR on the multiplex PCR reads. The sample yields about 200,000 distinct CDR3 sequences, 31% seen once. Source material: axillary lymph node tissue. The receptors were sampled from a female donor with breast cancer. Some clones in this sample may be carry-over from other donors' samples.

This clonotype was observed many times. The gene calls are TRBV19 and TRBJ1-5; no clear D. Trimming removed 3 bases from V and 4 bases from J, with 4 bases in between. The CDR3 consists of 12 residues. Germline-derived CDR1 and CDR2 are LNHDA and SQIVND (reference sequence). DNA for the CDR3: TGTGCCAGTAGTATGTATAATCAGCCCCAGCATTTT. As protein: CASSMYNQPQHF.

This clonotype has a handful of counts. A much larger clone lies a single base off, so this may be a read error. The chain links TRBV6-6 to TRBJ2-3, with D hard to call. Deletions cut 5 bases from V and 0 bases from J, with 12 bases between. This CDR3 spans 15 amino acids. Per germline, CDR1 MNHNY and CDR2 SVGAGI (reference sequence). CDR3 loop: CASSRSGRSTDTQYF. CDR3 in DNA: TGTGCCAGCAGTCGGTCGGGCCGTAGCACAGATACGCAGTATTTT.

The sample holds many counts of this clonotype. The chain has TRBV24-1 and TRBJ2-6; tentatively, D is TRBD1 (5 bases). The germline V gene has CDR1 KGHDR and CDR2 SFDVKD. The CDR3 is 16 residues long. V lost 2 bases and J 2 bases, leaving 9 bases between the germline ends. The chain's CDR3 is CATSDSQGAGANVLTF. DNA for the CDR3: TGTGCCACCAGTGATTCCCAGGGCGCTGGGGCCAACGTCCTGACTTTC.

Concerning this clonotype itself: The junction and the germline gene differ at one end; a read error may be behind it. V usage is TRBV5-4 and J usage is TRBJ2-1; D unclear. CDR1 and CDR2 from the germline V gene are SGHNT and YYREEE (reference sequence). CDR3 length: 16 amino acids. This chain's CDR3 is CASSPPPAAEYNEQFF. The CDR3 DNA reads as TGCGCCAGCAGCCCGCCGCCGGCGGCAGAATACAATGAGCAGTTCTTC.

The chain has TRBV29-1 and TRBJ1-1; D is unclear. Between the trimmed V and J ends, which lost 7 bases and 1 base, there was a span of 7 bases. CDR1 SQVTM and CDR2 ANQGSEA come from the germline V gene. The CDR3 runs 11 residues. CDR3 protein: CSARQNTEAFF. The CDR3 bases are TGCAGCGCCCGACAGAACACTGAAGCTTTCTTT.

V is TRBV19 and J is TRBJ1-1, with D tentatively TRBD1 (6 bases). The CDR3 runs to 13 residues. CDR1 is LNHDA, CDR2 SQIVND, per germline (reference sequence). Trimming stripped 9 bases from V and 0 bases from J, with 11 bases between. CDR3 in DNA: TGTGCCAGCCTGGACAGACTGAACACTGAAGCTTTCTTT. It encodes CASLDRLNTEAFF. The full variable domain, with the rest looked up from reference TRBV19 and TRBJ1-1, is DGGITQSPKYLFRKEGQNVTLSCEQNLNHDAMYWYRQDPGQGLRLIYYSQIVNDFQKGDIAEGYSVSREKKESFPLTVTSAQKNPTAFYLCASLDRLNTEAFFGQGTRLTVV.

The chain is built from TRBV6-5 and TRBJ1-6; TRBD1 matches 12 bases. There are 15 residues in the CDR3. Germline V gene lookup returns CDR1 MNHEY and CDR2 SVGAGI. Unmatched junction bases numbered 5, after V lost 6 bases and J lost 8 bases. Written as DNA, the CDR3 is TGTGCCAGCAGACCGGGACAGGGGGCCTATTCACCCCTCCACTTT. Translating it yields CASRPGQGAYSPLHF.

The gene calls are TRBV10-2 and TRBJ2-1; a possible D gene is TRBD2 (6 bases). V was pared by 8 bases and J by 8 bases, with 19 bases between. This CDR3 has 14 residues. Germline V lookup: CDR1 WSHSY, CDR2 SAAADI. For the CDR3, the DNA is TGCGCCAGCGAGGGACTGAACACCGGGGATGAGCAGTTCTTC. It is translated as CASEGLNTGDEQFF.

The sample holds many counts of this clonotype. The V call is TRBV30, the J call TRBJ2-7; TRBD1 matches 8 bases. The length of the CDR3 is 13 residues. Trimming took 0 bases from V and 5 from J; bases not matched to a gene: 3. Germline CDR1 GTSNPN, CDR2 SVGIG (reference sequence). CDR3 protein: CAWSVATGDEQYF. The CDR3 DNA sequence: TGTGCCTGGAGTGTGGCGACAGGGGACGAGCAGTACTTC. The full variable domain, rest sourced from reference TRBV30 and TRBJ2-7, is SQTIHQWPATLVQPVGSPLSLECTVEGTSNPNLYWYRQAAGRGLQLLFYSVGIGQISSEVPQNLSASRPQDRQFILSSKKLLLSDSGFYLCAWSVATGDEQYFGPGTRLTVT.

A remark on this clonotype: This CDR3 fails to terminate in the conserved phenylalanine or tryptophan, so it likely reflects a read error. This CDR3 is CASSRTSGTYEQYL. The CDR3 DNA follows: TGTGCCAGTAGCCGGACTAGCGGAACCTACGAGCAGTACCTC. The V and J genes are TRBV7-2 and TRBJ2-7, with TRBD2 matching over 10 bases. The V gene end was trimmed by 9 bases and the J gene end by 2 bases; junction bases not matched to a gene: 7. The CDR3 consists of 14 residues. Germline lookup yields CDR1 SGHTA and CDR2 FQGNSA.